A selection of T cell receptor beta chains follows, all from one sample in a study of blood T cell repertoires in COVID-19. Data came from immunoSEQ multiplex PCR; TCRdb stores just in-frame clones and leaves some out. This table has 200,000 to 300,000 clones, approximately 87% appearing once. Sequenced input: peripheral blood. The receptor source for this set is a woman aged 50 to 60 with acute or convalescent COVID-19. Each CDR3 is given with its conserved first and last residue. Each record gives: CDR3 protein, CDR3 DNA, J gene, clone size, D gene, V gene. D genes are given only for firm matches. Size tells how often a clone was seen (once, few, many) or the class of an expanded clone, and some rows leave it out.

CDR3 protein: CASSLDGAYEQYF
CDR3 DNA: TGTGCCAGCAGTTTAGACGGAGCCTACGAGCAGTACTTC
J gene: TRBJ2-7
clone size: .
D gene: .
V gene: TRBV28

CDR3 protein: CASSWDRANTEAFF
CDR3 DNA: TGCGCCAGCAGCTGGGACAGGGCGAACACTGAAGCTTTCTTT
J gene: TRBJ1-1
clone size: .
D gene: TRBD1
V gene: TRBV5-1

CDR3 protein: CASSPGATGGTQYF
CDR3 DNA: TGTGCCAGCTCACCAGGGGCGACCGGGGGGACCCAGTACTTC
J gene: TRBJ2-5
clone size: .
D gene: .
V gene: TRBV18

CDR3 protein: CASSATSGNTGELFF
CDR3 DNA: TGTGCCAGCAGCGCGACTAGCGGGAACACCGGGGAGCTGTTTTTT
J gene: TRBJ2-2
clone size: .
D gene: TRBD2
V gene: TRBV7-3

CDR3 protein: CASSTLASGIPTDTQYF
CDR3 DNA: TGTGCCAGCAGTACCCTTGCTAGCGGGATCCCCACAGATACGCAGTATTTT
J gene: TRBJ2-3
clone size: .
D gene: TRBD2
V gene: TRBV28

CDR3 protein: CASSLGTGGGFRTDTQYF
CDR3 DNA: TGTGCCAGCAGCTTAGGGACAGGGGGCGGATTCCGCACAGATACGCAGTATTTT
J gene: TRBJ2-3
clone size: .
D gene: TRBD1
V gene: TRBV11-3

CDR3 protein: CASSVAGHGLAGQETQYF
CDR3 DNA: TGTGCCAGCAGCGTAGCGGGGCACGGGCTAGCGGGGCAAGAGACCCAGTACTTC
J gene: TRBJ2-5
clone size: .
D gene: TRBD2
V gene: TRBV9

CDR3 protein: CASSPRTEAYEQYF
CDR3 DNA: TGTGCCAGCAGCCCCCGGACAGAAGCCTACGAGCAGTACTTC
J gene: TRBJ2-7
clone size: .
D gene: .
V gene: TRBV7-6

CDR3 protein: CASSESLAGDTQYF
CDR3 DNA: TGTGCCAGCAGCGAATCCCTAGCGGGAGATACGCAGTATTTT
J gene: TRBJ2-3
clone size: .
D gene: TRBD2
V gene: TRBV7-2

CDR3 protein: CASSWGQGRNYGYTF
CDR3 DNA: TGTGCCAGCAGCTGGGGACAGGGTCGTAACTATGGCTACACCTTC
J gene: TRBJ1-2
clone size: .
D gene: TRBD1
V gene: TRBV7-2

CDR3 protein: CASSLGQGARYNSPLHF
CDR3 DNA: TGTGCCAGCAGCTTAGGACAGGGGGCACGGTATAATTCACCCCTCCACTTT
J gene: TRBJ1-6
clone size: .
D gene: TRBD1
V gene: TRBV7-9

CDR3 protein: CASSPRTGGWGFTEAFF
CDR3 DNA: TGCGCCAGCAGCCCGCGGACAGGGGGTTGGGGGTTCACTGAAGCTTTCTTT
J gene: TRBJ1-1
clone size: .
D gene: TRBD1
V gene: TRBV5-1

CDR3 protein: CARSQGAYETQYF
CDR3 DNA: TGTGCCAGATCTCAGGGGGCTTATGAGACCCAGTACTTC
J gene: TRBJ2-5
clone size: .
D gene: TRBD1
V gene: TRBV6-5

CDR3 protein: CASSIDLDSHNEKLFF
CDR3 DNA: TGTGCCAGTAGTATAGATCTCGACTCCCATAATGAAAAACTGTTTTTT
J gene: TRBJ1-4
clone size: .
D gene: .
V gene: TRBV19

CDR3 protein: CAWSVASSRGTQYF
CDR3 DNA: TGTGCCTGGAGTGTAGCTTCCAGTCGCGGGACCCAGTACTTC
J gene: TRBJ2-5
clone size: .
D gene: .
V gene: TRBV30

CDR3 protein: CASSFQGRQTQYF
CDR3 DNA: TGTGCCAGCAGCTTCCAGGGTCGCCAGACCCAGTACTTC
J gene: TRBJ2-5
clone size: .
D gene: .
V gene: TRBV7-8

CDR3 protein: CASSLVGGTDTQYF
CDR3 DNA: TGTGCCAGCAGCTTAGTGGGGGGGACAGATACGCAGTATTTT
J gene: TRBJ2-3
clone size: .
D gene: TRBD2
V gene: TRBV7-2

CDR3 protein: CASSVVSGLNTEAFF
CDR3 DNA: TGTGCCAGCAGCGTAGTGTCAGGGTTGAACACTGAAGCTTTCTTT
J gene: TRBJ1-1
clone size: .
D gene: .
V gene: TRBV9

CDR3 protein: CASSQDPSGSWDEQFF
CDR3 DNA: TGCGCCAGCAGCCAAGACCCTAGCGGGAGTTGGGATGAGCAGTTCTTC
J gene: TRBJ2-1
clone size: .
D gene: TRBD2
V gene: TRBV4-1

CDR3 protein: CASSGTGTSYNEQFF
CDR3 DNA: TGTGCCAGCAGCGGAACCGGGACTAGCTACAATGAGCAGTTCTTC
J gene: TRBJ2-1
clone size: .
D gene: TRBD2
V gene: TRBV7-3

CDR3 protein: CASSLDQGRYGYTF
CDR3 DNA: TGTGCCAGCAGTTTAGATCAGGGGAGATATGGCTACACCTTC
J gene: TRBJ1-2
clone size: .
D gene: .
V gene: TRBV27

CDR3 protein: CASSLRGGQPQHF
CDR3 DNA: TGTGCCAGCAGCTTAAGGGGGGGGCAGCCCCAGCATTTT
J gene: TRBJ1-5
clone size: .
D gene: .
V gene: TRBV7-2

CDR3 protein: CASSQNLRETQYF
CDR3 DNA: TGCGCCAGCAGCCAAAACCTCCGGGAGACCCAGTACTTC
J gene: TRBJ2-5
clone size: .
D gene: .
V gene: TRBV4-3

CDR3 protein: CAIPPPGQIFNLNNEQFF
CDR3 DNA: TGTGCCATTCCCCCACCGGGACAGATTTTCAACCTTAACAATGAGCAGTTCTTC
J gene: TRBJ2-1
clone size: few
D gene: TRBD1
V gene: TRBV10-3

CDR3 protein: CASSFRAGDPNGNQPQHF
CDR3 DNA: TGTGCCAGCAGCTTCCGGGCAGGGGATCCCAATGGCAATCAGCCCCAGCATTTT
J gene: TRBJ1-5
clone size: .
D gene: .
V gene: TRBV5-8

CDR3 protein: CASKRDRMDTEAFF
CDR3 DNA: TGTGCCAGCAAAAGGGACAGGATGGACACTGAAGCTTTCTTT
J gene: TRBJ1-1
clone size: .
D gene: TRBD1
V gene: TRBV6-4

CDR3 protein: CASSQEEGWSNQPQHF
CDR3 DNA: TGTGCCAGCAGCCAAGAGGAGGGATGGAGCAATCAGCCCCAGCATTTT
J gene: TRBJ1-5
clone size: .
D gene: .
V gene: TRBV4-2

CDR3 protein: CASSRTPGGREPYEQYF
CDR3 DNA: TGTGCCAGCAGCCGCACCCCGGGCGGGAGGGAGCCCTACGAGCAGTACTTC
J gene: TRBJ2-7
clone size: .
D gene: TRBD2
V gene: TRBV5-4

CDR3 protein: CAISEVGLNTEAFF
CDR3 DNA: TGTGCCATCAGTGAAGTGGGGCTGAACACTGAAGCTTTCTTT
J gene: TRBJ1-1
clone size: .
D gene: .
V gene: TRBV10-3

CDR3 protein: CASSLVTGMDGYTF
CDR3 DNA: TGTGCCAGCAGCTTAGTCACAGGGATGGATGGCTACACCTTC
J gene: TRBJ1-2
clone size: .
D gene: .
V gene: TRBV11-2

CDR3 protein: CASSPYSSGTSYEQYF
CDR3 DNA: TGTGCCAGCTCACCGTACTCCTCCGGGACTAGCTACGAGCAGTACTTC
J gene: TRBJ2-7
clone size: .
D gene: TRBD2
V gene: TRBV18

CDR3 protein: CASFPGDGPPYSYEQYF
CDR3 DNA: TGTGCCAGCTTCCCGGGGGACGGGCCACCCTACTCCTACGAGCAGTACTTC
J gene: TRBJ2-7
clone size: few
D gene: .
V gene: TRBV18

CDR3 protein: CASSPGSGRGYEQYF
CDR3 DNA: TGTGCCAGTAGTCCCGGTAGCGGGAGAGGATACGAGCAGTACTTC
J gene: TRBJ2-7
clone size: .
D gene: TRBD2
V gene: TRBV19

CDR3 protein: CASSLLLAGDNEQFF
CDR3 DNA: TGTGCCAGCAGCTTGTTACTAGCGGGAGACAATGAGCAGTTCTTC
J gene: TRBJ2-1
clone size: .
D gene: TRBD2
V gene: TRBV5-5

CDR3 protein: CASSLVVAGGLGNTEAFF
CDR3 DNA: TGTGCCAGCAGTTTAGTCGTGGCAGGGGGCCTGGGGAACACTGAAGCTTTCTTT
J gene: TRBJ1-1
clone size: .
D gene: TRBD1
V gene: TRBV28

CDR3 protein: CSGRAGSGNTIYF
CDR3 DNA: TGCAGCGGGAGGGCAGGCTCTGGAAACACCATATATTTT
J gene: TRBJ1-3
clone size: .
D gene: .
V gene: TRBV29-1

CDR3 protein: CASRRGQGESGELFF
CDR3 DNA: TGTGCCAGCAGACGAGGACAGGGGGAAAGCGGGGAGCTGTTTTTT
J gene: TRBJ2-2
clone size: .
D gene: TRBD1
V gene: TRBV6-6

CDR3 protein: CASSYDRGSQPQHF
CDR3 DNA: TGCGCCAGCAGCTATGACAGGGGGTCTCAGCCCCAGCATTTT
J gene: TRBJ1-5
clone size: .
D gene: TRBD1
V gene: TRBV5-1

CDR3 protein: CASSYSRPQETQYF
CDR3 DNA: TGTGCCAGCAGTTACAGCAGGCCCCAGGAGACCCAGTACTTC
J gene: TRBJ2-5
clone size: .
D gene: .
V gene: TRBV6-5

CDR3 protein: CASLLTSSGRQYF
CDR3 DNA: TGTGCCAGCCTCCTGACTTCTAGCGGGAGGCAGTATTTT
J gene: TRBJ2-3
clone size: .
D gene: TRBD2
V gene: TRBV7-2

CDR3 protein: CASSLMGQDQPQHF
CDR3 DNA: TGTGCCAGCAGTTTAATGGGGCAGGATCAGCCCCAGCATTTT
J gene: TRBJ1-5
clone size: .
D gene: .
V gene: TRBV27

CDR3 protein: CASSSRLAKNIQYF
CDR3 DNA: TGTGCCAGCAGCTCCCGGTTAGCCAAAAACATTCAGTACTTC
J gene: TRBJ2-4
clone size: .
D gene: .
V gene: TRBV6-6

CDR3 protein: CASTLIGRSPYEQYF
CDR3 DNA: TGTGCCAGCACGCTCATTGGGAGGTCCCCCTACGAGCAGTACTTC
J gene: TRBJ2-7
clone size: .
D gene: .
V gene: TRBV2

CDR3 protein: CASSPLTRGAGGLETQYF
CDR3 DNA: TGTGCCAGCAGCCCCCTGACTAGGGGAGCGGGAGGGCTAGAGACCCAGTACTTC
J gene: TRBJ2-5
clone size: .
D gene: TRBD2
V gene: TRBV5-6

CDR3 protein: CASRGQGATYEQYF
CDR3 DNA: TGCGCCAGCAGGGGACAGGGCGCTACCTACGAGCAGTACTTC
J gene: TRBJ2-7
clone size: .
D gene: TRBD1
V gene: TRBV5-1

CDR3 protein: CASSPSGGKLFF
CDR3 DNA: TGTGCCAGCAGCCCGTCAGGGGGAAAACTGTTTTTT
J gene: TRBJ1-4
clone size: .
D gene: TRBD1
V gene: TRBV7-8

CDR3 protein: CASSLVVRGNQPQHF
CDR3 DNA: TGTGCCAGCAGTTTAGTAGTCAGGGGCAATCAGCCCCAGCATTTT
J gene: TRBJ1-5
clone size: .
D gene: .
V gene: TRBV28

CDR3 protein: CAISGQGIETQYF
CDR3 DNA: TGTGCCATCAGTGGGCAGGGGATAGAGACCCAGTACTTC
J gene: TRBJ2-5
clone size: .
D gene: .
V gene: TRBV10-3

CDR3 protein: CASSIGPGSYNEQFF
CDR3 DNA: TGTGCCAGTAGTATAGGGCCGGGATCCTACAATGAGCAGTTCTTC
J gene: TRBJ2-1
clone size: .
D gene: .
V gene: TRBV19

CDR3 protein: CASSPSRGETQYF
CDR3 DNA: TGTGCCAGCAGCCCTTCTCGAGGGGAGACCCAGTACTTC
J gene: TRBJ2-5
clone size: .
D gene: .
V gene: TRBV7-3

CDR3 protein: CASSRQSTNEKLFF
CDR3 DNA: TGTGCCAGCAGCCGACAGTCAACTAATGAAAAACTGTTTTTT
J gene: TRBJ1-4
clone size: .
D gene: .
V gene: TRBV9

CDR3 protein: CASRLGTVHQPQHF
CDR3 DNA: TGTGCCAGCAGGCTCGGGACAGTACATCAGCCCCAGCATTTT
J gene: TRBJ1-5
clone size: .
D gene: TRBD1
V gene: TRBV2